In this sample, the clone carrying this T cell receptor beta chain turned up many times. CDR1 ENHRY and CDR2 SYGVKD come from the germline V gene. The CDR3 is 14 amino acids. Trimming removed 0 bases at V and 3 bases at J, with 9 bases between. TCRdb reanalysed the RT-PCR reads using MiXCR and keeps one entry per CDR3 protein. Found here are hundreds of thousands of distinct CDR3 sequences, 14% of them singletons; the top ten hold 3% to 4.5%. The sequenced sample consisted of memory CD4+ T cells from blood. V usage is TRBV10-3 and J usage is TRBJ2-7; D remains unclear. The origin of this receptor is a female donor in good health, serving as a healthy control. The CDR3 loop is CAISESGRSYEQYF. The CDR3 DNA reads TGTGCCATCAGTGAGTCTGGCAGGAGCTACGAGCAGTACTTC.